Listed here are 21 T cell receptor beta chains from one sample, sequenced in a study of cytotoxic CD8 clonotypes in ibrutinib-treated CLL. Profiled with immunoSEQ multiplex PCR; TCRdb holds only in-frame clones, not every one. The table has approximately 150,000 clones, approximately 80% seen once. This sample comprised PBMCs, obtained after 12 months of ibrutinib treatment. The receptors derive from a human donor with chronic lymphocytic leukemia.

For this clone: In the same sample, other DNA sequences code for this CDR3. The chain has TRBV18 and TRBJ2-2; 9 bases are shared with TRBD1. Trimming removed 3 bases from V and 3 bases from J; junction bases left unmatched: 2. This CDR3 has 15 amino acids. Looked up from germline, CDR1 is KGHSH and CDR2 is LQKENI. The CDR3 region has the DNA TGTGCCAGCTCACCGAGACAGGGGGACACCGGGGAGCTGTTTTTT. This codes for CASSPRQGDTGELFF.

About this clone: This CDR3 is also generated by other DNA sequences in the sample. J is TRBJ1-3 and V is TRBV5-1, with D unclear. The CDR3 spans 15 residues. The germline gives CDR1 SGHRS, CDR2 YFSETQ. Trimming took 2 bases from V and 0 from J, leaving 9 bases between them. Written as DNA, the CDR3 is TGCGCCAGCAGCTTAGCGGGGAACTCTGGAAACACCATATATTTT. Translated: CASSLAGNSGNTIYF.

The rearrangement links TRBV30 to TRBJ1-2; D perhaps matches TRBD1 (5 bases). Germline V gene sequence: CDR1 GTSNPN, CDR2 SVGIG (reference sequence). The CDR3 extends over 14 amino acids. The ends were cut back, 8 bases at V and 0 bases at J, with 16 bases in the middle. This CDR3 is CAAPPGQTNYGYTF. CDR3 DNA: TGTGCCGCGCCCCCGGGGCAAACTAACTATGGCTACACCTTC.

There are a few counts of this clone. This chain uses TRBV2 with TRBJ2-7, with 8 bases that match TRBD1. The CDR3 extends over 12 amino acids. Germline assignment: CDR1 SNHLY and CDR2 FYNNEI. V trimming: 10 bases; J trimming: 5 bases; junction bases outside the gene matches: 7. The CDR3 bases are TGTGCCAAAGGACAGGGTGTCGACGAGCAGTACTTC. This gives the protein CAKGQGVDEQYF.

The chain employs TRBV19 and TRBJ2-4; perhaps D is TRBD1 or TRBD2 (6 bases each). The CDR3 runs 15 residues. The germline V gene encodes CDR1 LNHDA and CDR2 SQIVND (reference sequence). Trimming cost V 5 bases and J 5 bases, with 16 bases left between them. The CDR3 sequence: CASSFIGGSQNIQYF. The CDR3 region has the DNA TGTGCCAGTAGTTTCATAGGGGGGAGCCAAAACATTCAGTACTTC.

The rearrangement links TRBV11-2 to TRBJ1-4, with 8 bases aligning to TRBD1. Germline values: CDR1 SGHAT, CDR2 FQNNGV. CDR3 length equals 13 residues. J was trimmed by 2 bases and V by 9 bases; bases with no gene match: 2. CDR3 DNA: TGTGCCAGTACAGGGGGTACTAATGAAAAACTGTTTTTT. Translation gives CASTGGTNEKLFF. The variable domain in full, with the rest retrieved from reference TRBV11-2 and TRBJ1-4, is EAGVAQSPRYKIIEKRQSVAFWCNPISGHATLYWYQQILGQGPKLLIQFQNNGVVDDSQLPKDRFSAERLKGVDSTLKIQPAKLEDSAVYLCASTGGTNEKLFFGSGTQLSVL.

V gene TRBV28 combines with J gene TRBJ2-7, with 9 positions matching TRBD2. The CDR3 is 15 residues long. Germline CDR1 and CDR2: MDHEN and SYDVKM. Germline trimming cut 1 base from V and 4 bases from J; bases unmatched to any gene: 5. The CDR3 region is CASSLFSSGVYEQYF. CDR3 DNA: TGTGCCAGCAGTTTATTTTCTAGCGGGGTGTACGAGCAGTACTTC.

This sequence joins TRBV7-6 and TRBJ1-2, with D perhaps TRBD1 (5 bases). V shed 2 bases and J shed 6 bases, with 7 bases lying between them. The CDR3 has 12 residues. CDR1 is SGHVS and CDR2 is FNYEAQ in the germline V gene. CDR3 sequence: CASSLLGDGYTF. The DNA for the CDR3 is TGTGCCAGCAGCTTACTGGGGGATGGCTACACCTTC.

Remarks on this clone: This likely reflects a read error, since a far larger clone is one base away. Other nucleotide sequences in the sample specify the same CDR3. The rearrangement joins TRBV7-9 to TRBJ1-5; D is uncertain. V was trimmed by 5 bases and J by 0 bases, leaving 11 bases between them. Germline V gene lookup returns CDR1 SEHNR and CDR2 FQNEAQ (reference sequence). The CDR3 loop spans 15 amino acids. The DNA for the CDR3 is TGTGCCAGCAGCCAAGATGCTAATAGCAATCAGCCCCAGCATTTT. Translating it yields CASSQDANSNQPQHF.

The J gene is TRBJ2-5, the V gene TRBV5-5; 7 bases are a match to TRBD1. Germline CDR1 is SGHKS and CDR2 is YYEKEE (reference sequence). The CDR3 extends over 16 amino acids. V was clipped by 4 bases and J by 0 bases; unmatched bases: 9. CDR3 in DNA: TGTGCCAGCAGCGGCACAGGGGTCGGGGACCAAGAGACCCAGTACTTC. Its translation is CASSGTGVGDQETQYF.

The chain uses TRBV30 and TRBJ2-7, with a weak D call TRBD2 (6 bases). The CDR3 is 11 amino acids. The germline gives CDR1 GTSNPN, CDR2 SVGIG (reference sequence). V gave up 8 bases and J gave up 4 bases, with 12 bases separating them. CDR3 protein: CAGAEGYEQYF. The CDR3 DNA reads TGTGCCGGGGCGGAGGGGTACGAGCAGTACTTC.

This clone has a single count. The V and J genes are TRBV4-2 and TRBJ1-3; no clear D. The CDR3 runs 15 residues. Trimming took 4 bases from V and 0 from J, leaving 10 bases between them. Germline values: CDR1 LGHNA, CDR2 YNFKEQ. CDR3 coding DNA: TGTGCCAGCAGCCGGGAGGAATCCTCTGGAAACACCATATATTTT. Translation gives CASSREESSGNTIYF.

The chain combines TRBV5-1 with TRBJ1-2, with 10 bases that match TRBD1. Germline loops: CDR1 SGHRS, CDR2 YFSETQ. V shed 7 bases, J shed 6 bases, and the junction held 9 bases outside the gene matches. The CDR3 extends over 14 amino acids. CDR3 bases: TGCGCCAGCGGATCGGGACAGGGGATCCATGGCTACACCTTC. Its translation: CASGSGQGIHGYTF.

This clone was seen more than once but under ten times. J is TRBJ1-2 and V is TRBV11-1, with D possibly TRBD1 on 6 matching bases. CDR3 size: 12 residues. CDR1 SGHAT and CDR2 FQDESV come from the germline V gene (reference sequence). With 2 bases removed from V and 8 bases from J, the gap between germline ends came to 9 bases. Here the CDR3 reads CASSLTGKGYTF. The CDR3 DNA reads as TGTGCCAGCAGCTTAACAGGGAAAGGCTACACCTTC. Supplemented by reference TRBV11-1 and TRBJ1-2, the full variable domain reads EAEVAQSPRYKITEKSQAVAFWCDPISGHATLYWYRQILGQGPELLVQFQDESVVDDSQLPKDRFSAERLKGVDSTLKIQPAELGDSAMYLCASSLTGKGYTFGSGTRLTVV.

V gene TRBV6-5 combines with J gene TRBJ2-5, with TRBD2 matching 8 bases. The CDR3 extends over 14 amino acids. The V segment lost 6 bases and the J segment 3 bases; nucleotides outside the gene matches: 6. From germline, CDR1 is MNHEY and CDR2 SVGAGI. Here the CDR3 reads CASSRNSGEETQYF. Here the CDR3 DNA reads TGTGCCAGCAGCCGGAATAGCGGGGAAGAGACCCAGTACTTC.

The count of this clone is one. This chain connects TRBV28 to TRBJ2-1; D ambiguous. The CDR3 is made up of 12 amino acids. The germline CDR1 and CDR2 sequences are MDHEN and SYDVKM. V dropped 6 bases and J dropped 4 bases, with 7 bases sitting between them. The chain's CDR3 is CASSALYNEQFF. CDR3 coding DNA: TGTGCCAGCAGCGCACTGTACAATGAGCAGTTCTTC. The full variable domain, with the rest looked up from reference TRBV28 and TRBJ2-1, is DVKVTQSSRYLVKRTGEKVFLECVQDMDHENMFWYRQDPGLGLRLIYFSYDVKMKEKGDIPEGYSVSREKKERFSLILESASTNQTSMYLCASSALYNEQFFGPGTRLTVL.

The V call is TRBV7-3, the J call TRBJ2-2; 10 bases map to TRBD1. The CDR3 has 17 residues. Germline CDR1 is SGHTA and CDR2 is FQGTGA. V lost 0 bases to trimming and J lost 3 bases; unmatched junction nucleotides: 4. CDR3: CASSLTTGTGDTGELFF. The CDR3 bases are TGTGCCAGCAGCTTAACGACCGGGACAGGGGACACCGGGGAGCTGTTTTTT.

The chain employs TRBV28 and TRBJ2-7, with unresolved D. V gave up 7 bases and J gave up 5 bases, with 12 bases separating them. There are 12 residues in the CDR3. The germline gives CDR1 MDHEN, CDR2 SYDVKM. For the CDR3, the DNA is TGTGCCAGCAACCCGAATCCCCACGAGCAGTACTTC. Translating it yields CASNPNPHEQYF.

About this clone itself: At one end the junction does not follow the germline gene, possibly because of a read error. The chain joins TRBV7-3 to TRBJ1-1, with 7 bases matching TRBD1. Germline values: CDR1 SGHTA, CDR2 FQGTGA. CDR3 size: 13 residues. For the CDR3, the DNA is TGTGCCAGCAGTTCGACAGGGAACGCTGAAGCTTTCTTT. This codes for CASSSTGNAEAFF.

J is TRBJ1-4 and V is TRBV5-4; 8 positions agree with TRBD1. CDR3 length equals 15 residues. Germline V gene data show CDR1 as SGHNT and CDR2 as YYREEE (reference sequence). Germline trimming cut 4 bases from V and 7 bases from J; bases unmatched to any gene: 9. The CDR3 nucleotides are TGTGCCAGCAGCCGTGCTCAGGGGGCTGGTGAAAAACTGTTTTTT. Protein: CASSRAQGAGEKLFF. Based on the CDR3 plus reference TRBV5-4 and TRBJ1-4, the full variable domain is ETGVTQSPTHLIKTRGQQVTLRCSSQSGHNTVSWYQQALGQGPQFIFQYYREEENGRGNFPPRFSGLQFPNYSSELNVNALELDDSALYLCASSRAQGAGEKLFFGSGTQLSVL.

This chain uses TRBV7-2 with TRBJ2-3; D is uncertain. V lost 2 bases to trimming and J lost 4 bases, with 7 bases between them. The germline gives CDR1 SGHTA, CDR2 FQGNSA. CDR3 length: 13 residues. The CDR3: CASSLRRADTQYF. CDR3 DNA sequence: TGTGCCAGCAGCTTAAGACGGGCAGATACGCAGTATTTT. Based on the CDR3 plus reference TRBV7-2 and TRBJ2-3, the full variable domain is GAGVSQSPSNKVTEKGKDVELRCDPISGHTALYWYRQSLGQGLEFLIYFQGNSAPDKSGLPSDRFSAERTGGSVSTLTIQRTQQEDSAVYLCASSLRRADTQYFGPGTRLTVL.